Sequencing of this TCR beta chain was carried out in a study of T cells after yellow fever vaccination. Study summary: SMART-Seq v4 Ultra Low Input prepared the low-cell-number fractions. Notes on the study in general: Post-booster samples contained most primary-vaccination clones (nearly 98% CD4, about 90% CD8).

This clonotype was seen only a few times. Its target is unknown. The CDR3 extends over 14 amino acids. Germline V gives CDR1 SGHAT, CDR2 FQNNGV. Deletions cut 1 base from V and 5 bases from J, with 11 bases between. 5'RACE template switching generated TCR cDNA, adding a universal primer site and UMIs. TCRdb reprocessed the 5' RACE reads via MiXCR and lists one record per CDR3 protein. The sample yields some 200,000 distinct CDR3 sequences, approximately 3% seen once. The chain recombines TRBV11-2 with TRBJ2-5; tentatively, D is TRBD1 or TRBD2 (5 bases each). The TCR comes from a man aged 18 to 29 who received the YFV17D yellow fever vaccine. This material consisted of CD4+ T cells sorted from PBMCs, taken 10 days after the yellow fever booster vaccination. CDR3 in DNA: TGTGCCAGCAGCTTAGCCGGGGCTCCGGAGACCCAGTACTTC. Translation gives CASSLAGAPETQYF.